The T cell receptor (beta chain) under discussion was sequenced for a study of T cells in Graves' hyperthyroidism and ophthalmopathy. Study-wide background: Prior to any treatment, at the point of initial diagnosis, peripheral blood was collected. Points from the study as a whole: Model-based prediction identified ophthalmopathy a median roughly 5.9 months prior to its onset. Among clonotypes expanded in thyroid above 0.001, most were also found in blood.

The length of the CDR3 is 12 residues. Per the germline V gene, CDR1 is DFQATT and CDR2 is SNEGSKA (reference sequence). The germline V and J ends were trimmed by 3 bases and 1 base, with 7 bases remaining between them. Diagnoses used clinical symptoms, serum thyroxine and TRAb, thyroid ultrasound and orbital computed tomography. Regions amplified from RNA transcripts were the TCR beta CDR3 regions. When the TCR CDR3 underwent first-round RT-PCR, the HTBI primer set was used. TCRdb fed the multiplex PCR reads into MiXCR, producing one record per CDR3 protein. This sample carries approximately 590,000 distinct CDR3 sequences, about a sixth of them seen once, and the ten largest clones take under 8%. This clonotype was detected ten times or more. Its antigen is not identified.

The sequence came from a woman aged 25 to 39 with Graves' hyperthyroidism. The sample comprised blood. The chain has TRBV20-1 and TRBJ2-7; no clear D. CDR3 coding DNA: TGCAGTGCTAGCCGGAATTCCTACGAGCAGTACTTC. Amino acids: CSASRNSYEQYF.